This T cell receptor beta chain derives from a study of molecular identifiers for immune sequencing clone quantification. The overall study: Replicates involved a five-way split of RNA from approximately 20,000 or 100,000 naive CD8 cells, with sequencing of four. Overall study findings and caveats: Identical TCR molecules that share a barcode could lead to an underestimation of highly expanded clone sizes. Clones with over 20 RNA copies captured over 97% of effector molecules but under 1% of naive ones.

TCRdb redid the calling of the PCR reads with MiXCR, one entry per CDR3 protein. The sample carries about 640,000 distinct CDR3 sequences, just under 20% recorded once. This clonotype has only a few counts. The antigen remains unidentified. Between the trimmed V and J ends, which lost 2 bases and 1 base, there was a span of 10 bases. The CDR3 covers 15 residues. This sequence was found in a human donor in good health. Some libraries in this study had Jurkat cell RNA spiked in. The V and J genes are TRBV12-3 or TRBV12-4 and TRBJ2-3; no definite D call. The specimen was naive CD8+ T cells from blood, with Jurkat cell RNA spiked in. Subset here: FACS-sorted CD8+CD4-CCR7+CD45RA+ naive T cells. This CDR3 is CASSLSAKGTDTQYF. The CDR3 coding sequence is TGTGCCAGCAGTTTATCCGCCAAGGGCACAGATACGCAGTATTTT.